This T cell receptor (beta chain) derives from a study of T-cell reconstitution after alpha-beta-depleted transplantation in children. A few counts support this clonotype. Preparation of the TCRbeta library involved a method that used unique molecular identifiers. TCRdb processed the PCR reads anew with MiXCR; each CDR3 protein has one entry. The sample shows around 93,000 distinct CDR3 sequences, 7% to 9% of them seen only once. CDR3 length: 13 residues. V gave up 7 bases and J gave up 4 bases, with 14 bases separating them. Germline CDR1 is SGHKS and CDR2 is YYEKEE (reference sequence). The V gene is TRBV5-5, the J gene TRBJ2-5; a possible D gene is TRBD1 (6 bases). Sequencing used PBMCs from the stem cell graft donor, obtained from the stem cell graft. The TCR was taken from a human donor who donated a stem cell graft to a child with congenital amegakaryocytic thrombocytopenia. The CDR3 DNA is TGTGCCAGCGAGGACAGCGAGGGAGAGACCCAGTACTTC. It yields the protein CASEDSEGETQYF.